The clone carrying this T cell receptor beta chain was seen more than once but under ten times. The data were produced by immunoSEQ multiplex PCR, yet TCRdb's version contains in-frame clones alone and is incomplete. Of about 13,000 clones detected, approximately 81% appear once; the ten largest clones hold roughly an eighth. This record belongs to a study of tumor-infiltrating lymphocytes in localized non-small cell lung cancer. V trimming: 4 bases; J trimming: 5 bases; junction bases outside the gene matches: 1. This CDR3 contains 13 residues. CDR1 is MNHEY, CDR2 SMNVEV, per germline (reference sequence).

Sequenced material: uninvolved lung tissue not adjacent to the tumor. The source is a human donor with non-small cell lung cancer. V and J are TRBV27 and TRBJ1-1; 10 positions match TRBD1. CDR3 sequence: CASSWTGGTEAFF. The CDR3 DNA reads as TGTGCCAGCAGTTGGACAGGGGGAACTGAAGCTTTCTTT.